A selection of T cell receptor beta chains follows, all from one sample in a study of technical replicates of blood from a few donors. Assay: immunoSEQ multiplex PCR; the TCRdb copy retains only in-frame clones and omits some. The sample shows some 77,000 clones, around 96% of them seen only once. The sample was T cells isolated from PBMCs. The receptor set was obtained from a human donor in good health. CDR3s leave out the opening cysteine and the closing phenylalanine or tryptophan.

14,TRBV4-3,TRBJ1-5,ASSQVQGSGNQPQH
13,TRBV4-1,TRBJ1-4,ASSQARGTREKLF
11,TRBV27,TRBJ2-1,ASSLNPGGEQF
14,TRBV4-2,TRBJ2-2,ASSQDPGLVSGELF
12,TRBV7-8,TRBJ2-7,ASLKTGSSYEQY
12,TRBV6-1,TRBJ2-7,ASSELRDSYEQY
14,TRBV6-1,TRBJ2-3,ASSEFWREGTDTQY
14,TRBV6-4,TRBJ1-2,ASSDSKQDLYYGYT
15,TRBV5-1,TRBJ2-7,ASSLHSSGDSFYEQY
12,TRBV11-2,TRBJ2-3,ASSVRGSTDTQY
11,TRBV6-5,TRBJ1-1,ASRGGYGAEAF
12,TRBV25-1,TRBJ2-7,ASSAAGGVYEQY
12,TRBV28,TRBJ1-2,ASINTGNNYGYT
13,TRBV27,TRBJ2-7,ASSLAGAPVYEQY
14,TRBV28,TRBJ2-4,ASSLLFSLAKNIQY
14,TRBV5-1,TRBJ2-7,ASSPNTGRGSYEQY
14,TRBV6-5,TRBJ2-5,ASSYSLGQVQETQY
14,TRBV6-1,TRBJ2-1,ASSDRGSLGENEQF
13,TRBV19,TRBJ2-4,ASSKIQGVGDIQY
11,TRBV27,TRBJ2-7,ASSLGRSYEQY
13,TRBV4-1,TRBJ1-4,ASSQPDRINEKLF
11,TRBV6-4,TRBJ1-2,ASRPGTGVGYT
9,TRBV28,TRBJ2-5,ASSFMETQY
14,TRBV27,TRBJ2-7,ASSLLGTGLYNEQY
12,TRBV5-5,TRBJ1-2,ASSLVGAWYGYT
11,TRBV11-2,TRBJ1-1,ASSIRGGTEAF
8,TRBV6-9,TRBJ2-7,ASSSDEQY
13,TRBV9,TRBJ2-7,ASSVGDRGLDEQY
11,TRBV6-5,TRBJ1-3,ASSFRGGNTIY
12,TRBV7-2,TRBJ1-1,ASSLLRTNTEAF
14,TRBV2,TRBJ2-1,ASSSTGGPGYNEQF
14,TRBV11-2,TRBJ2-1,ASTRGLAGDLREQF
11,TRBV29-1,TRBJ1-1,SVGTGGNTEAF
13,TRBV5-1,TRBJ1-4,ASSLNGQGGEKLF
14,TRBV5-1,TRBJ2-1,ASSSFPGQAKLEQF
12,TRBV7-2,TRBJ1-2,ASSSRGTGHGYT
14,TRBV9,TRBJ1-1,ASSVGRGKLNTEAF
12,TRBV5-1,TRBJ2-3,ASSPDSYTDTQY
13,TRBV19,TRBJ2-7,ASRRQPTEPYEQY
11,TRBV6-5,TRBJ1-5,ASHAGAYQPQH
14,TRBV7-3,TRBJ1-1,ASSLSGVGQGAEAF
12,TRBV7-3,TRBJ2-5,ASSQAAGGETQY
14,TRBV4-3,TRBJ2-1,ASSQLASGSYNEQF
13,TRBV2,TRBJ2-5,ASTRLAGPKETQY
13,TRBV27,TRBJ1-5,ASSRAGLLNQPQH
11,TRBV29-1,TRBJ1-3,SVKSSSGNTIY
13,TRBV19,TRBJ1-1,ASSPRTDTNTEAF
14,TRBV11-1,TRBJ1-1,ASSLGPTGMNTEAF
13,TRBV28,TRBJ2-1,ASRGGTSGRVEQF
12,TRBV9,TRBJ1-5,ASSGGGLGQPQH
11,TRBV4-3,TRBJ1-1,ASSHLDRGIAF
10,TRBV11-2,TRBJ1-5,ASSIQNQPQH
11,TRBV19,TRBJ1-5,ASSISIDQPQH
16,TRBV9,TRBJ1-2,ASSVALDQGNINYGYT
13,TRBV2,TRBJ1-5,ASSVQENSNQPQH
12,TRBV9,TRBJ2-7,ASSSQGDLYEQY
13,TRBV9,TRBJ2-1,ASSGSEGAYYEQF
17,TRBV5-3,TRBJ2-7,ARSRAQWTSGTSVYEQY
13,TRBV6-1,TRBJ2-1,ASNLQDASYNEQF